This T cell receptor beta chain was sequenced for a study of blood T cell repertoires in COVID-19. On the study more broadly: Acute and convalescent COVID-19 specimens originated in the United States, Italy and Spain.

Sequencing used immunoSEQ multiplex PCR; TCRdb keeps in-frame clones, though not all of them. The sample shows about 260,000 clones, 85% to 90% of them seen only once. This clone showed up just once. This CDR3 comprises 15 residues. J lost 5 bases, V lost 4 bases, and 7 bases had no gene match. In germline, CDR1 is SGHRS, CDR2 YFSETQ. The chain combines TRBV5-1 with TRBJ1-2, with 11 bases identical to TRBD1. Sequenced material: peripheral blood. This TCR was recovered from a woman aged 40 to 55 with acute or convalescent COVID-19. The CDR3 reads CASSLRTGGGYGYTF. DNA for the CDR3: TGCGCCAGCAGCCTGAGGACAGGGGGCGGATATGGCTACACCTTC.